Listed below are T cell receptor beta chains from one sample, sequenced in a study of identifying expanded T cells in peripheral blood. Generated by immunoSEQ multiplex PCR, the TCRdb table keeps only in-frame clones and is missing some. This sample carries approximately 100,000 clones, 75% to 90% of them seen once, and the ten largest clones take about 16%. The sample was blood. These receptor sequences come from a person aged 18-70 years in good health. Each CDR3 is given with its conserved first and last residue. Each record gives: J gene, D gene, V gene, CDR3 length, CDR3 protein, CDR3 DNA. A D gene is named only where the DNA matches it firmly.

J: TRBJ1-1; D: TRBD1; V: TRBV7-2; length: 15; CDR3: CASSYSTGVNTEAFF; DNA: TGTGCCAGCAGCTACAGTACAGGGGTGAACACTGAAGCTTTCTTT
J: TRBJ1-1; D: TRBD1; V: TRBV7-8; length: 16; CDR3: CASSSNLAAGGPEAFF; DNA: TGTGCCAGCAGCTCTAACCTTGCGGCAGGGGGTCCTGAAGCTTTCTTT
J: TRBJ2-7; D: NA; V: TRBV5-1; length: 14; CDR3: CASSLGQVVSEQYF; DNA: TGCGCCAGCAGCTTGGGGCAGGTGGTCTCCGAGCAGTACTTC
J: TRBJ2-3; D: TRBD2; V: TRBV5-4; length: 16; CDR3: CASSSKTSGSTDTQYF; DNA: TGTGCCAGCAGCTCGAAGACTAGCGGATCCACAGATACGCAGTATTTT
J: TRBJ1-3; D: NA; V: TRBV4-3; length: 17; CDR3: CASSQDLGAGPGNTIYF; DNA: TGCGCCAGCAGCCAAGATCTTGGTGCAGGGCCTGGAAACACCATATATTTT
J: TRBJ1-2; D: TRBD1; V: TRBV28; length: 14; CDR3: CASNGQGYNYGYTF; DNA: TGTGCCAGTAATGGACAGGGGTATAACTATGGCTACACCTTC
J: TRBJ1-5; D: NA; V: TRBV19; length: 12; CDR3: CASSIGYGAQHF; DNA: TGTGCCAGTAGTATTGGTTACGGGGCCCAGCATTTT
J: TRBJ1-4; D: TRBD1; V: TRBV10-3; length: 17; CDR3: CAIRDGQGPLSDEKLFF; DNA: TGTGCCATCAGGGACGGACAGGGGCCGTTATCGGATGAAAAACTGTTTTTT
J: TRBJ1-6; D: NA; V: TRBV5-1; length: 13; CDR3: CARWTDDNSPLHF; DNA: TGCGCCAGGTGGACAGACGATAATTCACCCCTCCACTTT
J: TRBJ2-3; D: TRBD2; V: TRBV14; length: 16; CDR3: CASSQGLAGYTDTQYF; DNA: TGTGCCAGCAGCCAAGGTCTAGCGGGATACACAGATACGCAGTATTTT
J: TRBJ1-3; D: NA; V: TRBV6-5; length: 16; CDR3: CASSYGDAHSGNTIYF; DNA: TGTGCCAGCAGTTATGGCGACGCGCACTCTGGAAACACCATATATTTT